This T cell receptor beta chain was identified during a study of monozygotic twins with inflammatory bowel disease. Of note for this clonotype: Its target is not known.

Eight cDNA synthesis reactions were run for every sample. One entry per CDR3 protein, without DNA, is what TCRdb gives after re-calling the 5' RACE reads. The sample data list over 35,000 distinct CDR3 sequences. The draw for each donor consisted of a single 2.5 ml blood sample. The CDR3 runs 12 residues. Per germline, CDR1 SEHNR and CDR2 FQNEAQ (reference sequence). Overall study findings and caveats: Differing immunosuppressive treatments may have added variability to patient repertoires.

The chain uses TRBV7-9 and TRBJ2-7. This TCR derives from a human donor with ulcerative colitis or Crohn's disease, or a healthy co-twin of an affected twin (not recorded which). Sequencing input: blood. CDR3: CASSLPVGEQYF.